This TCR beta chain was sequenced for a study of T cell responses to AZD1222 COVID-19 vaccine. The CDR3 is 11 residues long. CDR1 is DFQATT, CDR2 SNEGSKA, per germline (reference sequence). Assay: immunoSEQ multiplex PCR; the TCRdb copy retains only in-frame clones and omits some. The repertoire has about 60,000 clones, approximately 80% of them found once; the top ten carry roughly 3.5%. The specimen was peripheral blood, collected 28 days after the second AZD1222 dose. This sequence joins TRBV20-1 and TRBJ2-7; TRBD2 is a possible D gene (7 bases). The receptor was derived from an adult who received the AZD1222 COVID-19 vaccine. The CDR3 loop is CIPKGGHEQYF. CDR3 nucleotide sequence: TGCATTCCCAAGGGGGGGCACGAGCAGTACTTC.